This T cell receptor (beta chain) was documented in a study of immune heterogeneity within non-small cell lung tumors. Study-level points and caveats: Between one patient and another, high-frequency T-cell receptor beta clonotypes were largely distinct. Tumor sites in a patient shared identical dominant CDR3 beta clonotypes and also carried site-unique high-frequency clones. Correlation analysis showed that local T-cell clonality was moderately but significantly associated with local tumor mutational burden (R roughly 0.32).

CDR3 length: 14 residues. The germline V gene encodes CDR1 SGHRS and CDR2 YFSETQ. V was shortened by 0 bases and J by 8 bases, with 11 bases between the two germline ends. Template material comprised bulk tumor genomic DNA at 500 to 650 ng per sample. Biopsies that were spaced far apart were taken, several per primary tumor, during surgery. Surgery that was curative in intent was performed on patients with untreated, newly diagnosed non-small cell lung cancer. Donors comprised surgical patients with newly diagnosed non-small cell lung cancer, operated on with curative intent. In a multiplex PCR, 32 V and 13 J primers amplified TCR beta CDR3. TCRdb re-derived calls from the multiplex PCR reads in MiXCR, one entry per CDR3 protein. The sample gives over 5,500 distinct CDR3 sequences, 22% of which show up once; about 16% is in the top ten. Judged by abundance, this clonotype is medium-sized. The antigen remains undetermined.

What was sequenced was lung tumor tissue. The rearrangement uses TRBV5-1 and TRBJ1-4; D uncertain. This sequence was found in a man aged 55 to 69 with non-small cell lung cancer. Here the CDR3 DNA reads TGCGCCAGCAGCTTGGTTGCGGGAGGGGAAAAACTGTTTTTT. Its translation is CASSLVAGGEKLFF.